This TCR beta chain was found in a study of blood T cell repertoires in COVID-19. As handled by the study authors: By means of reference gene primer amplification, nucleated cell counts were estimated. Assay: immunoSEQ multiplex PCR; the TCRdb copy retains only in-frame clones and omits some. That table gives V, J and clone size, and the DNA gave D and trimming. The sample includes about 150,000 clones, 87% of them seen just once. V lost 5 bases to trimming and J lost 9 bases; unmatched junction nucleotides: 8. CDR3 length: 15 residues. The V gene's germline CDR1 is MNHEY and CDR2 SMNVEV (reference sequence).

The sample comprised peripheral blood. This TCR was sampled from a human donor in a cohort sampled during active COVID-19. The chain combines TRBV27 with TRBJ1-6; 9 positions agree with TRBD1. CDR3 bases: TGTGCCAGCAGTCCCCGGGACAGGGTAATTTCACCCCTCCACTTT. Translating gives CASSPRDRVISPLHF.